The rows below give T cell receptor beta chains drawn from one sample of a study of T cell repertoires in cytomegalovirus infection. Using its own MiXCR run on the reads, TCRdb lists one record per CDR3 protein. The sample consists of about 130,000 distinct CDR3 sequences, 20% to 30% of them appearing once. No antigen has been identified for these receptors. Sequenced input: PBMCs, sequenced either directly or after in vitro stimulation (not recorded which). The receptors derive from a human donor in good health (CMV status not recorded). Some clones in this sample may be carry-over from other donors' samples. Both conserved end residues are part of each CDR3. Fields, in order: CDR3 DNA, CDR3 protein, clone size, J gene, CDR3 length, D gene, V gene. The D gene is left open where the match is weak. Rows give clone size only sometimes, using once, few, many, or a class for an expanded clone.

TGCAGTGCTGGAGGACAGGGGGCTTCTGGAAACACCATATATTTT CSAGGQGASGNTIYF - TRBJ1-3 15 TRBD1 TRBV20-1
TGTGCCAGCAGGGAAGCCGACAGGGATGGCTACACCTTC CASREADRDGYTF - TRBJ1-2 13 TRBD1 TRBV6-1
TGTGCCAGCAGGAGGGGCGCTGAAGCTTTCTTT CASRRGAEAFF few TRBJ1-1 11 - TRBV7-2
TGTGCCAGCAGTTTAGGAGTAGCGGATTACAATGAGCAGTTCTTC CASSLGVADYNEQFF - TRBJ2-1 15 - TRBV27
TGCGCCAGCAGCCAATACCACCCCAGCACAGATACGCAGTATTTT CASSQYHPSTDTQYF - TRBJ2-3 15 - TRBV4-3
TGTGCCAGCAGTGAAGGAGGGGCGCGTAACTATGGCTACACCTTC CASSEGGARNYGYTF - TRBJ1-2 15 - TRBV6-1
TGTGCCAGCAGTGAATGGGCGGGGAATCAGCCCCAGCATTTT CASSEWAGNQPQHF - TRBJ1-5 14 - TRBV25-1
TGTGCCAGTAGGGAGACAGGGGTCGGCTACAATGAGCAGTTCTTC CASRETGVGYNEQFF - TRBJ2-1 15 TRBD1 TRBV19
TGTGCCAGCAGCAGGACTACCTCCGGGGAGACCCAGTACTTC CASSRTTSGETQYF once TRBJ2-5 14 - TRBV6-6
TGTGCCACCCGCAGGGTAGGGGCTAATGAAAAACTGTTTTTT CATRRVGANEKLFF few TRBJ1-4 14 - TRBV6-5
TGTGCCAGCAGCCCGACTAGCTTCACAGATACGCAGTATTTT CASSPTSFTDTQYF few TRBJ2-3 14 TRBD2 TRBV7-2
TGTGCCAGCGGGGAAGGGGGAATAAATGAACAACTGTTTTTT CASGEGGINEQLFF - TRBJ1-4 14 - TRBV28
TGCGCCAGCAGCCAACTGCTGGGACACCCTTACGAGCAGTACTTC CASSQLLGHPYEQYF many TRBJ2-7 15 - TRBV4-3
TGTGCCAGCAGCCAAGACGTGTGGGAGGTTGGCTACACCTTC CASSQDVWEVGYTF - TRBJ1-2 14 - TRBV14
TGTGCCAGCAGCTTGAACCCCCCACTAGCGGGAGAAGAGACCCAGTACTTC CASSLNPPLAGEETQYF many TRBJ2-5 17 TRBD2 TRBV7-2
TGTGCCAGCAGCTTAGGAGACACAGAGAGCAATCAGCCCCAGCATTTT CASSLGDTESNQPQHF many TRBJ1-5 16 - TRBV7-9
TGTGCCAGCAACGACAAGTCATCTAATGAAAAACTGTTTTTT CASNDKSSNEKLFF - TRBJ1-4 14 - TRBV6-2/TRBV6-3
TGTGCCATCAGCCGCGGAGGGGAAGTCGCAGATACGCAGTATTTT CAISRGGEVADTQYF once TRBJ2-3 15 - TRBV10-3
TGTGCTAGTGGTTTGAGGCAGGACGGGGGTGAAGCTTTCTTT CASGLRQDGGEAFF many TRBJ1-1 14 - TRBV12-5
TGCAGCGTGTCTCTGTTGGGAGATTCTTCACCCCTCCACTTT CSVSLLGDSSPLHF few TRBJ1-6 14 - TRBV29-1
TGTGCCAGCAGCCCGGACAGGGCTGGGGCCAACGTCCTGACTTTC CASSPDRAGANVLTF many TRBJ2-6 15 TRBD1 TRBV7-3
TGTGCCAGCAGTTTAGTCTCCGGGTCGGCATACCAAGAGACCCAGTACTTC CASSLVSGSAYQETQYF many TRBJ2-5 17 - TRBV12-3/TRBV12-4
TGTGCCAGCAGCTCAGGGACTCTCTACTATGGGACCCAGTACTTC CASSSGTLYYGTQYF many TRBJ2-5 15 - TRBV7-2
TGTGCCATCACCGGCTCTCAAACGGTCCGCTCCTACAATGAGCAGTTCTTC CAITGSQTVRSYNEQFF few TRBJ2-1 17 - TRBV10-3
TGTGCCAGCAGCCCCCGAGCGGGGGGCAATCAGCCCCAGCATTTT CASSPRAGGNQPQHF many TRBJ1-5 15 - TRBV7-2
TGCAGTGCTATGGGACCAACTAATGAAAAACTGTTTTTT CSAMGPTNEKLFF - TRBJ1-4 13 - TRBV20-1
TGTGCCAGCAGTTACAGTAGCGGAAACTCAGATACGCAGTATTTT CASSYSSGNSDTQYF - TRBJ2-3 15 - TRBV6-5
TGCAGCGCCAGGCGGTGGACCGGATACAATGAGCAGTTCTTC CSARRWTGYNEQFF - TRBJ2-1 14 - TRBV29-1
TGTGCCAGCAGCTTTTTAGCGGGAGGGGAAGATACGCAGTATTTT CASSFLAGGEDTQYF many TRBJ2-3 15 TRBD2 TRBV7-9
TGTGCCACCCAAGGGGGCTCTGGCGTGAACACTGAAGCTTTCTTT CATQGGSGVNTEAFF once TRBJ1-1 15 TRBD1 TRBV28
TGTGCCAGCAGCCCTACTAGCGGGGAACAGTATTTT CASSPTSGEQYF many TRBJ2-3 12 TRBD2 TRBV7-2
TGTGCCAGCAGCGTAGCGGCAGATACGCAGTATTTT CASSVAADTQYF few TRBJ2-3 12 - TRBV9
TGTGCCAGCAGCCTAGCTTCAAGCTCCTATAATTCACCCCTCCACTTT CASSLASSSYNSPLHF few TRBJ1-6 16 - TRBV28
TGCGCCAGCAGCCAAGCACCCAGGCAAGAGACCCAGTACTTC CASSQAPRQETQYF few TRBJ2-5 14 - TRBV4-1
TGTGCCAGCAGCCCTCCCGGGGGGTTCTACGAGCAGTACTTC CASSPPGGFYEQYF - TRBJ2-7 14 TRBD2 TRBV6-6
TGTGCCAGCAGCTTGGGGGCGGGAGGGCCGGGAAATGAGCAGTTCTTC CASSLGAGGPGNEQFF - TRBJ2-1 16 TRBD2 TRBV5-4
TGTGCCACCAGCAGAGATGATTCCTCCTACAATGAGCAGTTCTTC CATSRDDSSYNEQFF - TRBJ2-1 15 - TRBV15
TGTGCCAGCAGCTTATTGGCTAGCGCAAGCACAGATACGCAGTATTTT CASSLLASASTDTQYF many TRBJ2-3 16 - TRBV7-2
TGTGCCAGCAGCGAGCGATCAGAGACCCAGTACTTC CASSERSETQYF - TRBJ2-5 12 - TRBV7-9